Listed below are T cell receptor beta chains from one sample, sequenced in a study of cytomegalovirus exposure and HLA in healthy donors. Produced via immunoSEQ multiplex PCR; TCRdb's table is partial and in-frame only. The table includes some 140,000 clones, approximately 64% detected once. The sample comprised PBMCs. The receptors shown here come from a woman in her thirties or forties in good health and CMV-seronegative. Each CDR3 is given with its conserved first and last residue. The D gene is left open where the match is weak. Not all rows give a size; the values are once, few, many and, for expanded clones, a class.

>16|TRBD1|TRBJ2-5|TRBV30|few
CAWSGVRDRYQETQYF
TGTGCCTGGAGTGGGGTTCGGGACAGATACCAAGAGACCCAGTACTTC
>17|TRBD2|TRBJ2-7|TRBV5-1|NA
CASSLITSELTFYEQYF
TGCGCCAGCAGCCTGATCACTAGCGAACTTACTTTCTACGAGCAGTACTTC
>13|TRBD2|TRBJ2-7|TRBV5-5|NA
CASSRGEGYEQYF
TGTGCCAGCAGCCGGGGGGAGGGGTACGAGCAGTACTTC
>13|NA|TRBJ2-4|TRBV7-9|NA
CASSPHGGNIQYF
TGTGCCAGCAGCCCGCATGGGGGGAACATTCAGTACTTC
>16|NA|TRBJ1-6|TRBV6-5|NA
CASSYSGSSYNSPLHF
TGTGCCAGCAGTTACTCGGGGAGCTCCTATAATTCACCCCTCCACTTT
>14|NA|TRBJ2-6|TRBV7-3|NA
CASSARGGANVLTF
TGTGCCAGCAGCGCCAGGGGTGGGGCCAACGTCCTGACTTTC
>15|TRBD1|TRBJ2-3|TRBV6-5|few
CASSWSGTGSDTQYF
TGTGCCAGCAGCTGGTCCGGGACAGGGTCAGATACGCAGTATTTT
>15|NA|TRBJ2-7|TRBV10-3|few
CAISTGISGSYEQYF
TGTGCCATCAGCACTGGGATCTCTGGGAGCTACGAGCAGTACTTC
>15|NA|TRBJ1-2|TRBV5-1|NA
CASSSGPGLNYGYTF
TGCGCCAGCAGCTCGGGGCCGGGACTCAACTATGGCTACACCTTC
>11|NA|TRBJ1-1|TRBV20-1|NA
CSALLNTEAFF
TGCAGTGCTCTTTTGAACACTGAAGCTTTCTTT
>17|TRBD2|TRBJ2-1|TRBV4-1|NA
CASGGLAGGYSYNEQFF
TGCGCCAGCGGCGGACTAGCGGGGGGCTACTCCTACAATGAGCAGTTCTTC
>18|TRBD2|TRBJ2-1|TRBV5-6|NA
CASSSGTSGGELYNEQFF
TGTGCCAGCAGCTCCGGGACTAGCGGGGGGGAGTTGTACAATGAGCAGTTCTTC
>16|NA|TRBJ1-1|TRBV5-6|NA
CASSLLRTAENTEAFF
TGTGCCAGCAGCTTATTACGGACAGCAGAGAACACTGAAGCTTTCTTT
>14|TRBD1|TRBJ1-1|TRBV19|NA
CASSFGTGRTEAFF
TGTGCCAGTAGTTTCGGGACAGGGCGCACTGAAGCTTTCTTT
>15|NA|TRBJ1-1|TRBV2|NA
CASRGRGGGNTEAFF
TGTGCCAGCAGGGGCCGGGGAGGGGGGAACACTGAAGCTTTCTTT